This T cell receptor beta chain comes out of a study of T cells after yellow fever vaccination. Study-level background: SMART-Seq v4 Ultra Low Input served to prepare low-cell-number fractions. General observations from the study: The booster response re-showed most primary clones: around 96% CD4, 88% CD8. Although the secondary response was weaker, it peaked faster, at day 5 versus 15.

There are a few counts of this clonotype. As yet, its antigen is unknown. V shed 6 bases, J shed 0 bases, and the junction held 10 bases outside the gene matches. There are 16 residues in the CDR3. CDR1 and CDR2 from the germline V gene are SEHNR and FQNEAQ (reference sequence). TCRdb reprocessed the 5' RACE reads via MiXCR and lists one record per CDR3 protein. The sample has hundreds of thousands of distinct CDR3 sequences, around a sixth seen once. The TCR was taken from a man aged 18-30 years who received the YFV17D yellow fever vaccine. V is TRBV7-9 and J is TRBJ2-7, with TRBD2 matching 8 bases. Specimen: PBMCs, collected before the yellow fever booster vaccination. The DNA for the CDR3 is TGTGCCAGCAGTCCTACTAGCGGACGATCCTCCTACGAGCAGTACTTC. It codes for CASSPTSGRSSYEQYF.